Listed below are T cell receptor beta chains from one sample, sequenced in a study of blood T cell repertoires in COVID-19. This table comes from immunoSEQ multiplex PCR, and its TCRdb copy is limited to in-frame clones, with some not included. The sample has some 300,000 clones; approximately 90% are singletons. Specimen: peripheral blood. The receptors were gathered from a woman aged 45-60 years with COVID-19, enrolled during active disease. Each CDR3 is given with its conserved first and last residue. The order of the fields is V gene, CDR3 length, J gene, D gene, clone size, CDR3 protein, CDR3 DNA. A D gene is named only where the DNA matches it firmly. Clone size appears in some rows only: once, few, many, or a class for an expanded clone.

v_gene: TRBV18
len: 15
j_gene: TRBJ1-6
d_gene: TRBD1
abundance: few
CDR3aa: CASSLTGTGRSPLHF
CDR3nt: TGTGCCAGCTCACTCACCGGGACAGGACGATCACCCCTCCACTTT

v_gene: TRBV3-1/TRBV3-2
len: 16
j_gene: TRBJ2-3
d_gene: -
abundance: -
CDR3aa: CASSQAASAYTDTQYF
CDR3nt: TGTGCCAGCAGCCAAGCCGCTAGCGCCTACACAGATACGCAGTATTTT

v_gene: TRBV30
len: 16
j_gene: TRBJ1-2
d_gene: TRBD1
abundance: -
CDR3aa: CAWSEDYVQGAAGYTF
CDR3nt: TGTGCCTGGAGCGAGGACTACGTACAGGGGGCCGCAGGCTACACCTTC

v_gene: TRBV27
len: 13
j_gene: TRBJ2-4
d_gene: -
abundance: -
CDR3aa: CASSPFPREKQYF
CDR3nt: TGTGCCAGCAGCCCATTCCCCCGGGAAAAACAGTACTTC

v_gene: TRBV27
len: 14
j_gene: TRBJ2-3
d_gene: -
abundance: -
CDR3aa: CASSLTRGTDTQYF
CDR3nt: TGTGCCAGCAGTTTAACGCGGGGCACAGATACGCAGTATTTT

v_gene: TRBV5-1
len: 16
j_gene: TRBJ2-1
d_gene: TRBD2
abundance: -
CDR3aa: CASSLGTSGSREEQFF
CDR3nt: TGCGCCAGCAGCTTGGGGACTAGCGGGAGTCGAGAGGAGCAGTTCTTC

v_gene: TRBV2
len: 17
j_gene: TRBJ1-5
d_gene: TRBD1
abundance: few
CDR3aa: CASSELLTGVLNQPQHF
CDR3nt: TGTGCCAGCAGTGAATTGTTAACAGGGGTTCTCAATCAGCCCCAGCATTTT

v_gene: TRBV11-1
len: 15
j_gene: TRBJ2-1
d_gene: TRBD2
abundance: -
CDR3aa: CASSLRTSGVDEQFF
CDR3nt: TGTGCCAGCAGCTTGCGAACTAGCGGGGTAGATGAGCAGTTCTTC

v_gene: TRBV5-8
len: 14
j_gene: TRBJ1-2
d_gene: TRBD1
abundance: -
CDR3aa: CASSPDRPTYGYTF
CDR3nt: TGTGCCAGCAGCCCGGACAGGCCTACATATGGCTACACCTTC

v_gene: TRBV5-4
len: 15
j_gene: TRBJ2-5
d_gene: -
abundance: -
CDR3aa: CASSGGSRQQETQYF
CDR3nt: TGTGCCAGCAGCGGCGGCAGTAGGCAGCAAGAGACCCAGTACTTC

v_gene: TRBV10-3
len: 12
j_gene: TRBJ2-7
d_gene: -
abundance: few
CDR3aa: CAIKGTSYEQYF
CDR3nt: TGTGCCATCAAAGGGACTTCCTACGAGCAGTACTTC

v_gene: TRBV6-5
len: 13
j_gene: TRBJ1-2
d_gene: -
abundance: -
CDR3aa: CASSYSREDGYTF
CDR3nt: TGTGCCAGCAGTTACTCCAGGGAAGATGGCTACACCTTC

v_gene: TRBV11-2
len: 15
j_gene: TRBJ2-1
d_gene: -
abundance: -
CDR3aa: CASSLVRGSYNEQFF
CDR3nt: TGTGCCAGCAGCTTAGTTCGGGGCTCCTACAATGAGCAGTTCTTC

v_gene: TRBV29-1
len: 16
j_gene: TRBJ2-5
d_gene: -
abundance: -
CDR3aa: CSVKRGGYRDQETQYF
CDR3nt: TGCAGCGTTAAGAGAGGGGGTTACAGGGACCAAGAGACCCAGTACTTC

v_gene: TRBV18
len: 12
j_gene: TRBJ2-7
d_gene: -
abundance: few
CDR3aa: CASSSQTYEQYF
CDR3nt: TGTGCCAGCTCCAGTCAAACCTACGAGCAGTACTTC

v_gene: TRBV5-4
len: 14
j_gene: TRBJ2-5
d_gene: -
abundance: once
CDR3aa: CASSLDINQETQYF
CDR3nt: TGTGCCAGCAGCTTGGATATAAACCAAGAGACCCAGTACTTC

v_gene: TRBV30
len: 13
j_gene: TRBJ2-7
d_gene: TRBD1
abundance: -
CDR3aa: CACWDRANYEQYF
CDR3nt: TGTGCCTGTTGGGACAGGGCGAACTACGAGCAGTACTTC

v_gene: TRBV6-5
len: 15
j_gene: TRBJ2-5
d_gene: TRBD1
abundance: many
CDR3aa: CASSRDRGVVETQYF
CDR3nt: TGTGCCAGCTCCCGGGACAGGGGGGTTGTAGAGACCCAGTACTTC

v_gene: TRBV2
len: 14
j_gene: TRBJ2-3
d_gene: TRBD2
abundance: -
CDR3aa: CASSAGTNTDTQYF
CDR3nt: TGTGCCAGCAGCGCCGGGACTAACACAGATACGCAGTATTTT

v_gene: TRBV5-4
len: 16
j_gene: TRBJ2-3
d_gene: TRBD1
abundance: -
CDR3aa: CASSLLTGFGTDTQYF
CDR3nt: TGTGCCAGCAGCTTGTTGACAGGGTTCGGCACAGATACGCAGTATTTT

v_gene: TRBV25-1
len: 14
j_gene: TRBJ2-7
d_gene: -
abundance: -
CDR3aa: CASSEAPGRYEQYF
CDR3nt: TGTGCCAGCAGTGAAGCCCCAGGCCGGTACGAGCAGTACTTC

v_gene: TRBV27
len: 14
j_gene: TRBJ2-5
d_gene: TRBD1
abundance: -
CDR3aa: CASSRGTAQETQYF
CDR3nt: TGTGCCAGCAGCCGAGGGACAGCCCAAGAGACCCAGTACTTC